This T cell receptor beta chain was captured by sequencing in a study of yellow fever vaccine responses in identical twins. General observations from the study: In identical twins, vaccine T cell responses appeared partly shared and partly individual.

A single record per CDR3 protein comes from TCRdb applying MiXCR to the RT-PCR reads. The sample lists several thousand distinct CDR3 sequences, approximately 70% seen once, with around 1.5% in the top ten. The CDR3 has 16 amino acids. V shed 0 bases and J 6 bases; nucleotides not matched to a gene: 8. Germline V lookup: CDR1 SGHNT, CDR2 YYREEE (reference sequence). Points on this clonotype: The antigen is undetermined.

The chain recombines TRBV5-4 with TRBJ2-3; 9 bases line up with TRBD2. This TCR came from a young woman who received the yellow fever vaccine. This material consisted of T cells from blood (PBMCs), unsorted or a sorted subset (not recorded which), taken before or after yellow fever vaccination (not recorded which). This chain's CDR3 is CASSLGRTSEWDTQYF. In DNA, the CDR3 is TGTGCCAGCAGCTTGGGCCGGACTAGCGAGTGGGATACGCAGTATTTT.